These 9 T cell receptor beta chains originate from one sample sequenced in a study of T cell changes during pregnancy in multiple sclerosis. TCRdb's copy holds only in-frame clones and misses some; the assay was immunoSEQ multiplex PCR. This sample carries approximately 31,000 clones, 85% to 95% of them seen once, and the ten largest clones take less than 0.55%. The sample consisted of CD4+ T cells from peripheral blood mononuclear cells, taken in the second trimester of pregnancy. All receptors come from a female donor with multiple sclerosis, enrolled in a pregnancy study.

The J gene is TRBJ2-2, the V gene TRBV11-3; 11 bases are shared with TRBD2. The CDR3 is 17 residues long. Germline CDR1 reads SGHNT; CDR2 reads YENEEA. Trimming removed 6 bases from V and 4 bases from J; junction bases left unmatched: 10. The DNA for the CDR3 is TGTGCCAGCAGTCTCACTAGCGGGAGCTGGGGCACCGGGGAGCTGTTTTTT. It is translated as CASSLTSGSWGTGELFF.

The chain joins TRBV13 to TRBJ2-5; 9 nucleotides agree with TRBD1. The CDR3 is 17 amino acids. Germline CDR1 PRHDT, CDR2 FYEKMQ (reference sequence). Losses at the gene ends were 3 bases for V and 9 bases for J; bases not matched to a gene: 17. The CDR3 reads CASSFGWDREDLGAQYF. In nucleotides, the CDR3 is TGTGCCAGCAGCTTCGGATGGGACAGGGAAGACCTCGGGGCCCAGTACTTC. The full variable domain, completed using reference TRBV13 and TRBJ2-5, is AAGVIQSPRHLIKEKRETATLKCYPIPRHDTVYWYQQGPGQDPQFLISFYEKMQSDKGSIPDRFSAQQFSDYHSELNMSSLELGDSALYFCASSFGWDREDLGAQYFGPGTRLLVL.

The chain employs TRBV15 and TRBJ2-3; 9 nucleotides line up with TRBD1. Trimming removed 5 bases from V and 2 bases from J; junction bases left unmatched: 14. CDR3 length: 18 residues. The germline gives CDR1 LNHNV, CDR2 YYDKDF (reference sequence). CDR3 loop: CATSSPGTGFGDTDTQYF. CDR3 nucleotide sequence: TGTGCCACCAGCTCCCCCGGGACAGGGTTTGGGGACACAGATACGCAGTATTTT.

The chain couples TRBV30 to TRBJ2-7, with 8 positions matching TRBD2. The CDR3 runs to 14 residues. The germline V gene has CDR1 GTSNPN and CDR2 SVGIG (reference sequence). The trim removed 3 bases at V and 6 bases at J, leaving 10 bases unmatched. The CDR3 DNA sequence: TGTGCCTGGAGGACAACGGGGGGGGGACGCGAGCAGTACTTC. Its translation is CAWRTTGGGREQYF.

The table lists this clone with a count of one. This chain uses TRBV2 with TRBJ1-2, with 7 bases matching TRBD1. This CDR3 contains 17 residues. V trimming: 4 bases; J trimming: 4 bases; junction bases outside the gene matches: 15. Looked up from germline, CDR1 is SNHLY and CDR2 is FYNNEI. Here the CDR3 reads CASSARQGLKTRYGYTF. The CDR3 DNA reads as TGTGCCAGCAGTGCCCGACAGGGCCTAAAAACCCGCTATGGCTACACCTTC.

This chain links TRBV5-1 with TRBJ2-3; 8 bases map to TRBD2. V shed 4 bases, J shed 3 bases, and the junction held 10 bases outside the gene matches. The germline CDR1 and CDR2 sequences are SGHRS and YFSETQ. The CDR3 covers 16 residues. This CDR3 reads CASSDVAGSRTDTQYF. The CDR3 nucleotides read TGCGCCAGCAGCGATGTAGCGGGAAGTAGGACAGATACGCAGTATTTT.

The CDR3 nucleotides are TGTGCCAGCAGTGAATTCAGGGGTTCCAGCACAGATACGCAGTATTTT. Translation gives CASSEFRGSSTDTQYF. The V call is TRBV25-1, the J call TRBJ2-3; D may be TRBD1 (6 bases). The CDR3 consists of 16 residues. CDR1 and CDR2 from the germline V gene are MGHDK and SYGVNS. The V end lost 1 base, the J end lost 0 bases, and 11 bases lay between the germline ends.

The J gene is TRBJ2-5, the V gene TRBV2, with 9 bases that match TRBD2. The CDR3 has 14 residues. Germline CDR1 and CDR2: SNHLY and FYNNEI. J was trimmed by 5 bases and V by 4 bases; bases with no gene match: 5. The CDR3 loop reads CASSVGLAMETQYF. CDR3 bases: TGTGCCAGCAGTGTGGGACTAGCTATGGAGACCCAGTACTTC.

The genes are TRBV28 and TRBJ2-7; TRBD2 agrees at 9 bases. This CDR3 has 15 residues. CDR1 and CDR2 (germline): MDHEN, SYDVKM. V shed 5 bases and J 4 bases; nucleotides not matched to a gene: 9. Here the CDR3 reads CASSPPAGGSYEQYF. DNA of the CDR3: TGTGCCAGCAGTCCACCAGCGGGAGGATCGTACGAGCAGTACTTC.